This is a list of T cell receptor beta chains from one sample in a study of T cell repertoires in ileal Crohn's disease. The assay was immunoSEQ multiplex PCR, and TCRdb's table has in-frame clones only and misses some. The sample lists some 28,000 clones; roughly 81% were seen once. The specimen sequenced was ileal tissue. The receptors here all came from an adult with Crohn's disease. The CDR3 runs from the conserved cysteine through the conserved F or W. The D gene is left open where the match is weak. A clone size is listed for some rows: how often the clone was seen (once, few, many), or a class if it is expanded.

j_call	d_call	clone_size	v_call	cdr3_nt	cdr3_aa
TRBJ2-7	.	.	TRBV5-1	TGCGCCAGCAGCTTGGGACAGTCCTACGAGCAGTACTTC	CASSLGQSYEQYF
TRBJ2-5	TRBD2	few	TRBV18	TGTGCCAGCTCACCACGACTAGCGGTACAAGAGACCCAGTACTTC	CASSPRLAVQETQYF
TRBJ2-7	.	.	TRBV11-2	TGTGCCAGCAGCGCAGGGTACTACGAGCAGTACTTC	CASSAGYYEQYF
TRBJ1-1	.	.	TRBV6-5	TGTGCCAGCAGTTACACCTGGGAGCTGAACACTGAAGCTTTCTTT	CASSYTWELNTEAFF
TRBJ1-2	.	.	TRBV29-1	TGCAGCGTTGCCCGGACAGACTATGGCTACACCTTC	CSVARTDYGYTF
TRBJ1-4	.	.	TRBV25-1	TGTGCCAGCAGCAGGGAGGGGGCAACTAATGAAAAACTGTTTTTT	CASSREGATNEKLFF
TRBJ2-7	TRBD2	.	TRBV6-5	TGTGCCAGCAGTTTACGCGGGGGGGCCTACGAGCAGTACTTC	CASSLRGGAYEQYF
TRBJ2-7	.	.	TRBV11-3	TGTGCCAGCAGCTTAGAGGCGGGCTACGAGCAGTACTTC	CASSLEAGYEQYF
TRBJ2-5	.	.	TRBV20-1	TGCAGTGCTACTATGCAAGAGACCCAGTACTTC	CSATMQETQYF
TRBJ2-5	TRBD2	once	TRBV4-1	TGCGCCAGCAGCCGCGGACTAGCAGGAGAGACCCAGTACTTC	CASSRGLAGETQYF
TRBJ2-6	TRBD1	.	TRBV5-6	TGTGCCAGCAGCCCGGGGGACAGGGGGTTCTCTGGGGCCAACGTCCTGACTTTC	CASSPGDRGFSGANVLTF
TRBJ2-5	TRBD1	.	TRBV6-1	TGTGCCAGCAGTACTCTGACAGGGAGTGGGGAGACCCAGTACTTC	CASSTLTGSGETQYF
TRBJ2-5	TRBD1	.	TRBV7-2	TGTGCCAGCAGCCGATCGTGGACAGGGAGTGGCCAAGAGACCCAGTACTTC	CASSRSWTGSGQETQYF
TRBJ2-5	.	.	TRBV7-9	TGTGCCAGCAGCTTAGCTCCGGACAGTTACAAGAGGACCCAGTACTTC	CASSLAPDSYKRTQYF
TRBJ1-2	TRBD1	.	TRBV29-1	TGCAGCGTTGATGATACCGGGACAGGAGACTATGGCTACACCTTC	CSVDDTGTGDYGYTF
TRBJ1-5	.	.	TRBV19	TGTGCCAGTAGTATATGGGGGGGCGGCAATCAGCCCCAGCATTTT	CASSIWGGGNQPQHF
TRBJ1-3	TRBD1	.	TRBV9	TGTGCCAGCAGCACCATGACAGGGTCTGGAAACACCATATATTTT	CASSTMTGSGNTIYF
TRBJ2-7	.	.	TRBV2	TGTGCCAGCTCCGGGGTTTACGAGCAGTACTTC	CASSGVYEQYF
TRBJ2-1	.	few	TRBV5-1	TGCGCCAGCAGCTTGAGGGGGAACAATGAGCAGTTCTTC	CASSLRGNNEQFF
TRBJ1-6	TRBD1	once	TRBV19	TGTGCCAGTAGTCCGCAGGGGGCCCTTTATTCACCCCTCCACTTT	CASSPQGALYSPLHF
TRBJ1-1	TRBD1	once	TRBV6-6	TGTGCCAGCAGTTACATGACAGGGCTTAAGAACACTGAAGCTTTCTTT	CASSYMTGLKNTEAFF
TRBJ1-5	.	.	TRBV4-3	TGCGCCAGCAGCCAAGATCAGCCCAGGCAGTTAAGCAATCAGCCCCAGCATTTT	CASSQDQPRQLSNQPQHF
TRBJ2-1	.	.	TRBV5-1	TGCGCCAGCAGCTTGGAGGCGGTGGGAGGGCAGTTCTTC	CASSLEAVGGQFF
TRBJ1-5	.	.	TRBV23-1	TGCGCCAGCAGTCGACAGGCGAGCAATCAGCCCCAGCATTTT	CASSRQASNQPQHF
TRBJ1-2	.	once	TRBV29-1	TGCAGCGTTGAAGAAGGGGACATCGGCTACACCTTC	CSVEEGDIGYTF
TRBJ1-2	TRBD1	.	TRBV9	TGTGCCAGCAGCATTCAGGGACAGGGGAACTATGGCTACACCTTC	CASSIQGQGNYGYTF
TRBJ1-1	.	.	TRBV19	TGTGCCAGTAGTCCAGAACAGGTTGGGAACACTGAAGCTTTCTTT	CASSPEQVGNTEAFF
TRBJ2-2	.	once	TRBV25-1	TGTGCCAGCAGTGTGTCGGGGGACTTATCGGGGGAGCTGTTTTTT	CASSVSGDLSGELFF
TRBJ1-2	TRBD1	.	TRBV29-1	TGCAGCGCCAGACAGGGCAACTATGGCTACACCTTC	CSARQGNYGYTF
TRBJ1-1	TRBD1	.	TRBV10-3	TGTGCCATCAGTGAGCCGGGACAGGGCTATGAAGCTTTCTTT	CAISEPGQGYEAFF
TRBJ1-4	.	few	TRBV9	TGTGCCAGCAGCGAGGGTCGGGAGCACGAAAAACTGTTTTTT	CASSEGREHEKLFF
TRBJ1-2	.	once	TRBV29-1	TGCAGCGTTCCCGACAGATCTAACTATGGCTACACCTTC	CSVPDRSNYGYTF
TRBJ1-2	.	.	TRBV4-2	TGTGCCAGCAGCCTAGGCGTTGGTGGGGCCTATGGCTACACCTTC	CASSLGVGGAYGYTF
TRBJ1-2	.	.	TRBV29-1	TGCAGCGTTGATCTGACATATAAATCCTACACCTTC	CSVDLTYKSYTF
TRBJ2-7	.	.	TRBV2	TGTGCCAGCAGTCAGCTAGACGAGCAGTACTTC	CASSQLDEQYF
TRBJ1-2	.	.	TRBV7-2	TGTGCCAGCAGCTTACGAGACGGGGGCTACACCTTC	CASSLRDGGYTF
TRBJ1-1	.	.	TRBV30	TGTGCCTGGGGCCACGGGGGGAAGGCTGAAGCTTTCTTT	CAWGHGGKAEAFF